The clone carrying this T cell receptor (beta chain) showed up many times. Its cognate antigen is unknown. The data are from a study of T-cell memory formation after mild COVID-19. At the level of the study: The two donors had largely donor-specific TCR clusters.

From the 5' RACE reads, TCRdb called clonotypes with MiXCR, one entry per CDR3 protein. Of roughly 62,000 distinct CDR3 sequences in the sample, around 10% were seen once. The study, taken as a whole, reports: The pre-infection memory compartment contained some responding clones, suggesting cross-reactive memory joined. Contracting clones from day 15 to 85 had balanced CD4/CD8; later expanders favoured CD4+.

CDR1 and CDR2 (germline): SGHRS, YFSETQ. The CDR3 extends over 12 amino acids. Trimming took off 4 bases at V and 5 bases at J, with 9 bases between the two ends. The sequence was obtained from a man aged 18 to 30 who had mild COVID-19 (a few samples of this study predate the infection). Cell type and time point are not known. The specimen sequenced was PBMCs or a T cell subset sorted from them (not recorded which). V and J are TRBV5-1 and TRBJ2-5, with D possibly being TRBD1 (6 bases). The CDR3 coding sequence is TGCGCCAGCAGCCGGCAGGGGGAGACCCAGTACTTC. Translated: CASSRQGETQYF.